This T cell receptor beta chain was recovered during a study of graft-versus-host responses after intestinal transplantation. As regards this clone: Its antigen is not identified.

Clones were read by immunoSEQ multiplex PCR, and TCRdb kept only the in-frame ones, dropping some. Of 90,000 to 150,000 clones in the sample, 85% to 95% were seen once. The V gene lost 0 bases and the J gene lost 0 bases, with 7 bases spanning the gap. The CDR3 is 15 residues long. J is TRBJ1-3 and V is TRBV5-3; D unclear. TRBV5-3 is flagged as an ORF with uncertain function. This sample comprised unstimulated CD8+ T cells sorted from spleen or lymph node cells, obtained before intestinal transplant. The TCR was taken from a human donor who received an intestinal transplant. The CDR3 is CARSLAPYSGNTIYF. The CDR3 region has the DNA TGTGCCAGAAGCTTGGCCCCATACTCTGGAAACACCATATATTTT.